Listed here are 9 T cell receptor beta chains from one sample, sequenced in a study of shared T cell receptors in the human thymus. Some clones are missing from TCRdb's copy, which holds only in-frame ones; the method was immunoSEQ multiplex PCR. The sample holds hundreds of thousands of clones, approximately 83% seen once. These data are also associated with another study on human thymus T cells.

Sequenced: thymocytes. These receptors were obtained from a girl under three years old with a congenital heart defect.

The rearrangement links TRBV19 to TRBJ2-5; 9 nucleotides agree with TRBD1. Germline trimming cut 8 bases from V and 5 bases from J; bases unmatched to any gene: 15. Germline V CDR1 and CDR2: LNHDA, SQIVND (reference sequence). The CDR3 is 16 residues long. DNA for the CDR3: TGTGCCAGTCAACCTTACCCACAGGGGGCTTGGGAGACCCAGTACTTC. Its protein is CASQPYPQGAWETQYF. The entire variable domain, with the rest obtained from reference TRBV19 and TRBJ2-5, is as follows: DGGITQSPKYLFRKEGQNVTLSCEQNLNHDAMYWYRQDPGQGLRLIYYSQIVNDFQKGDIAEGYSVSREKKESFPLTVTSAQKNPTAFYLCASQPYPQGAWETQYFGPGTRLLVL.

The chain couples TRBV6-1 to TRBJ2-5; the D is unclear. CDR3 length equals 14 residues. CDR1 is MNHNS, CDR2 SASEGT, per germline. V was cut by 6 bases and J by 1 base, with 12 bases left in between. The CDR3 DNA follows: TGTGCCAGCAGACAACAGTCCTCCCAAGAGACCCAGTACTTC. Its protein is CASRQQSSQETQYF.

The chain couples TRBV6-6 to TRBJ1-2; 8 nucleotides line up with TRBD1. This CDR3 has 15 amino acids. Trimming cost V 4 bases and J 4 bases; bases outside gene matches: 8. Germline V gene lookup returns CDR1 MNHNY and CDR2 SVGAGI (reference sequence). CDR3 residues: CASSSRTGWSYGYTF. The CDR3 nucleotides read TGTGCCAGCAGTTCACGGACAGGGTGGAGCTATGGCTACACCTTC.

The chain joins TRBV29-1 to TRBJ1-2; 7 nucleotides line up with TRBD1. The CDR3 spans 16 residues. Germline V lookup: CDR1 SQVTM, CDR2 ANQGSEA. The junction had 12 bases not matched to a gene; V was cut back by 3 bases and J by 2 bases. The CDR3 coding sequence is TGCAGCGTTGATCCTTACAGGGACAGCAAAAACTATGGCTACACCTTC. Encoded protein: CSVDPYRDSKNYGYTF. Using reference TRBV29-1 and TRBJ1-2 for the parts outside the CDR3, the full variable domain is SAVISQKPSRDICQRGTSLTIQCQVDSQVTMMFWYRQQPGQSLTLIATANQGSEATYESGFVIDKFPISRPNLTFSTLTVSNMSPEDSSIYLCSVDPYRDSKNYGYTFGSGTRLTVV.

The chain employs TRBV5-4 and TRBJ2-7, with 11 bases matching TRBD2. V trimming: 4 bases; J trimming: 1 base; junction bases outside the gene matches: 7. The germline gives CDR1 SGHNT, CDR2 YYREEE (reference sequence). The CDR3 is 16 residues long. The CDR3 DNA reads as TGTGCCAGCAGCCCTAGGACTAGCGGGTTGTCCTACGAGCAGTACTTC. It codes for CASSPRTSGLSYEQYF.

V and J are TRBV14 and TRBJ1-4, with 7 bases aligning to TRBD1. The V and J ends lost 3 bases and 5 bases, in that order; junction bases with no gene match: 18. The CDR3 sequence is 19 residues long. Per the germline V gene, CDR1 is SGHDN and CDR2 is FVKESK. CDR3 sequence: CASSQPDRSRGTLNEKLFF. CDR3 coding DNA: TGTGCCAGCAGCCAGCCGGACAGGTCGAGGGGAACCTTAAATGAAAAACTGTTTTTT.

The rearrangement joins TRBV30 to TRBJ2-3; 9 bases map to TRBD1. Trimming took 0 bases from V and 1 from J; bases not matched to a gene: 8. The CDR3 is 17 amino acids. Germline CDR1 reads GTSNPN; CDR2 reads SVGIG (reference sequence). The CDR3 reads CAWSVGDRVWGTDTQYF. For the CDR3, the DNA is TGTGCCTGGAGTGTAGGGGACAGGGTGTGGGGCACAGATACGCAGTATTTT.

This clone was picked up one time. The rearrangement joins TRBV27 to TRBJ1-1, with 8 bases aligning to TRBD1. J gave up 7 bases and V 2 bases, and 9 bases lay outside the gene matches. The CDR3 covers 15 residues. Germline V gives CDR1 MNHEY, CDR2 SMNVEV (reference sequence). The CDR3 coding sequence is TGTGCCAGCAGTTTACGACGGGACAGGAACGGTGAAGCTTTCTTT. As protein: CASSLRRDRNGEAFF.

V and J are TRBV5-6 and TRBJ1-1; TRBD1 agrees at 9 bases. CDR3 length: 15 amino acids. Germline trimming cut 4 bases from V and 3 bases from J; bases unmatched to any gene: 7. CDR1 is SGHDT, CDR2 YYEEEE, per germline. Here the CDR3 DNA reads TGTGCCAGCAGCGTGGACAGGGGACGGGACACTGAAGCTTTCTTT. It translates to CASSVDRGRDTEAFF. Filled out from reference TRBV5-6 and TRBJ1-1, the complete variable domain reads DAGVTQSPTHLIKTRGQQVTLRCSPKSGHDTVSWYQQALGQGPQFIFQYYEEEERQRGNFPDRFSGHQFPNYSSELNVNALLLGDSALYLCASSVDRGRDTEAFFGQGTRLTVV.